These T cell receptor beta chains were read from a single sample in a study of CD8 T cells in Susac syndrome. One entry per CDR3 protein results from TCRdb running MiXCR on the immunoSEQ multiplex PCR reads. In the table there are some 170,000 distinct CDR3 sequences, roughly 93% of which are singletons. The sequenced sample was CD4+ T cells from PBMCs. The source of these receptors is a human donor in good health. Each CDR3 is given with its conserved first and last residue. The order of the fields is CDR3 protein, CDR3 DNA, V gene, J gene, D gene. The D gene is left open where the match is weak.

CDR3 protein: CASSLQASGNTIYF
CDR3 DNA: TGTGCCAGCAGCTTACAAGCCTCTGGAAACACCATATATTTT
V gene: TRBV13
J gene: TRBJ1-3
D gene: -

CDR3 protein: CASSSPTGTNLGKNIQYF
CDR3 DNA: TGTGCCAGCAGCTCCCCGACAGGGACCAATTTAGGGAAAAACATTCAGTACTTC
V gene: TRBV13
J gene: TRBJ2-4
D gene: TRBD1

CDR3 protein: CASSLGFNEKLFF
CDR3 DNA: TGTGCCAGCAGCTTGGGATTTAATGAAAAACTGTTTTTT
V gene: TRBV5-8
J gene: TRBJ1-4
D gene: -

CDR3 protein: CATSTTGSSYEQYF
CDR3 DNA: TGTGCCACCAGCACGACAGGGTCGTCCTACGAGCAGTACTTC
V gene: TRBV15
J gene: TRBJ2-7
D gene: TRBD1

CDR3 protein: CSAKGGATNEKLFF
CDR3 DNA: TGCAGTGCAAAGGGTGGGGCAACTAATGAAAAACTGTTTTTT
V gene: TRBV20-1
J gene: TRBJ1-4
D gene: -

CDR3 protein: CASSYSRQGAFYGYTF
CDR3 DNA: TGTGCCAGCAGTTACTCCAGGCAGGGGGCCTTCTATGGCTACACCTTC
V gene: TRBV6-5
J gene: TRBJ1-2
D gene: TRBD1

CDR3 protein: CASSDIRAGAGRDEQYF
CDR3 DNA: TGTGCCAGCAGTGATATTAGGGCGGGGGCTGGCCGGGACGAGCAGTACTTC
V gene: TRBV2
J gene: TRBJ2-7
D gene: -

CDR3 protein: CASRPDRTNTGELFF
CDR3 DNA: TGTGCCAGCAGACCGGACAGGACGAACACCGGGGAGCTGTTTTTT
V gene: TRBV27
J gene: TRBJ2-2
D gene: TRBD1

CDR3 protein: CASSQAHSGNTIYF
CDR3 DNA: TGTGCCAGCAGCCAAGCACACTCTGGAAACACCATATATTTT
V gene: TRBV3-1
J gene: TRBJ1-3
D gene: -

CDR3 protein: CASSLTPRGDTGELFF
CDR3 DNA: TGTGCCAGCAGCTTAACCCCGCGGGGTGACACCGGGGAGCTGTTTTTT
V gene: TRBV7-3
J gene: TRBJ2-2
D gene: -

CDR3 protein: CASSFGRDYSTDTQYF
CDR3 DNA: TGTGCCAGCAGCTTCGGCAGGGACTATAGCACAGATACGCAGTATTTT
V gene: TRBV7-2
J gene: TRBJ2-3
D gene: TRBD2

CDR3 protein: CASSPETGFYEQYF
CDR3 DNA: TGTGCCAGCTCACCAGAAACAGGCTTCTACGAGCAGTACTTC
V gene: TRBV18
J gene: TRBJ2-7
D gene: -

CDR3 protein: CASSVGTSGGAIDTQYF
CDR3 DNA: TGTGCCAGCAGCGTAGGTACTAGCGGGGGGGCGATAGATACGCAGTATTTT
V gene: TRBV9
J gene: TRBJ2-3
D gene: TRBD2

CDR3 protein: CASSLEVAGHQETQYF
CDR3 DNA: TGTGCCAGCAGCTTGGAAGTAGCGGGGCACCAAGAGACCCAGTACTTC
V gene: TRBV5-4
J gene: TRBJ2-5
D gene: TRBD2

CDR3 protein: CASSPDRDQPQHF
CDR3 DNA: TGTGCCAGCTCACCAGACAGGGACCAGCCCCAGCATTTT
V gene: TRBV18
J gene: TRBJ1-5
D gene: TRBD1

CDR3 protein: CASSGQSNTEAFF
CDR3 DNA: TGTGCCAGCAGTGGACAGTCGAACACTGAAGCTTTCTTT
V gene: TRBV6-2/TRBV6-3
J gene: TRBJ1-1
D gene: -

CDR3 protein: CSVDGVYGTEAFF
CDR3 DNA: TGCAGCGTTGACGGAGTTTACGGGACTGAAGCTTTCTTT
V gene: TRBV29-1
J gene: TRBJ1-1
D gene: -

CDR3 protein: CASSFTLDSSTDTQYF
CDR3 DNA: TGTGCCAGCAGCTTTACTTTGGACAGTAGCACAGATACGCAGTATTTT
V gene: TRBV5-4
J gene: TRBJ2-3
D gene: -

CDR3 protein: CASSLGGRPETQYF
CDR3 DNA: TGTGCCAGCAGCTTAGGCGGTAGACCAGAGACCCAGTACTTC
V gene: TRBV7-3
J gene: TRBJ2-5
D gene: -

CDR3 protein: CATSRGSGGDYEQYF
CDR3 DNA: TGTGCCACCAGCAGAGGTAGCGGGGGGGACTACGAGCAGTACTTC
V gene: TRBV15
J gene: TRBJ2-7
D gene: TRBD2

CDR3 protein: CASSPRDRYGYTF
CDR3 DNA: TGTGCCAGCAGCCCTAGGGACCGCTATGGCTACACCTTC
V gene: TRBV6-5
J gene: TRBJ1-2
D gene: -

CDR3 protein: CAWSHSLLSYEQYF
CDR3 DNA: TGTGCCTGGAGTCACAGTCTACTCTCCTACGAGCAGTACTTC
V gene: TRBV30
J gene: TRBJ2-7
D gene: -

CDR3 protein: CSVDSLQETQYF
CDR3 DNA: TGCAGCGTTGACAGTCTGCAAGAGACCCAGTACTTC
V gene: TRBV29-1
J gene: TRBJ2-5
D gene: -

CDR3 protein: CASRSGTGAPYNSPLHF
CDR3 DNA: TGCGCCAGCAGGAGCGGGACAGGGGCTCCCTATAATTCACCCCTCCACTTT
V gene: TRBV5-1
J gene: TRBJ1-6
D gene: TRBD1

CDR3 protein: CASSLVKGNYGYTF
CDR3 DNA: TGTGCCAGCAGCTTAGTTAAAGGGAACTATGGCTACACCTTC
V gene: TRBV7-2
J gene: TRBJ1-2
D gene: -